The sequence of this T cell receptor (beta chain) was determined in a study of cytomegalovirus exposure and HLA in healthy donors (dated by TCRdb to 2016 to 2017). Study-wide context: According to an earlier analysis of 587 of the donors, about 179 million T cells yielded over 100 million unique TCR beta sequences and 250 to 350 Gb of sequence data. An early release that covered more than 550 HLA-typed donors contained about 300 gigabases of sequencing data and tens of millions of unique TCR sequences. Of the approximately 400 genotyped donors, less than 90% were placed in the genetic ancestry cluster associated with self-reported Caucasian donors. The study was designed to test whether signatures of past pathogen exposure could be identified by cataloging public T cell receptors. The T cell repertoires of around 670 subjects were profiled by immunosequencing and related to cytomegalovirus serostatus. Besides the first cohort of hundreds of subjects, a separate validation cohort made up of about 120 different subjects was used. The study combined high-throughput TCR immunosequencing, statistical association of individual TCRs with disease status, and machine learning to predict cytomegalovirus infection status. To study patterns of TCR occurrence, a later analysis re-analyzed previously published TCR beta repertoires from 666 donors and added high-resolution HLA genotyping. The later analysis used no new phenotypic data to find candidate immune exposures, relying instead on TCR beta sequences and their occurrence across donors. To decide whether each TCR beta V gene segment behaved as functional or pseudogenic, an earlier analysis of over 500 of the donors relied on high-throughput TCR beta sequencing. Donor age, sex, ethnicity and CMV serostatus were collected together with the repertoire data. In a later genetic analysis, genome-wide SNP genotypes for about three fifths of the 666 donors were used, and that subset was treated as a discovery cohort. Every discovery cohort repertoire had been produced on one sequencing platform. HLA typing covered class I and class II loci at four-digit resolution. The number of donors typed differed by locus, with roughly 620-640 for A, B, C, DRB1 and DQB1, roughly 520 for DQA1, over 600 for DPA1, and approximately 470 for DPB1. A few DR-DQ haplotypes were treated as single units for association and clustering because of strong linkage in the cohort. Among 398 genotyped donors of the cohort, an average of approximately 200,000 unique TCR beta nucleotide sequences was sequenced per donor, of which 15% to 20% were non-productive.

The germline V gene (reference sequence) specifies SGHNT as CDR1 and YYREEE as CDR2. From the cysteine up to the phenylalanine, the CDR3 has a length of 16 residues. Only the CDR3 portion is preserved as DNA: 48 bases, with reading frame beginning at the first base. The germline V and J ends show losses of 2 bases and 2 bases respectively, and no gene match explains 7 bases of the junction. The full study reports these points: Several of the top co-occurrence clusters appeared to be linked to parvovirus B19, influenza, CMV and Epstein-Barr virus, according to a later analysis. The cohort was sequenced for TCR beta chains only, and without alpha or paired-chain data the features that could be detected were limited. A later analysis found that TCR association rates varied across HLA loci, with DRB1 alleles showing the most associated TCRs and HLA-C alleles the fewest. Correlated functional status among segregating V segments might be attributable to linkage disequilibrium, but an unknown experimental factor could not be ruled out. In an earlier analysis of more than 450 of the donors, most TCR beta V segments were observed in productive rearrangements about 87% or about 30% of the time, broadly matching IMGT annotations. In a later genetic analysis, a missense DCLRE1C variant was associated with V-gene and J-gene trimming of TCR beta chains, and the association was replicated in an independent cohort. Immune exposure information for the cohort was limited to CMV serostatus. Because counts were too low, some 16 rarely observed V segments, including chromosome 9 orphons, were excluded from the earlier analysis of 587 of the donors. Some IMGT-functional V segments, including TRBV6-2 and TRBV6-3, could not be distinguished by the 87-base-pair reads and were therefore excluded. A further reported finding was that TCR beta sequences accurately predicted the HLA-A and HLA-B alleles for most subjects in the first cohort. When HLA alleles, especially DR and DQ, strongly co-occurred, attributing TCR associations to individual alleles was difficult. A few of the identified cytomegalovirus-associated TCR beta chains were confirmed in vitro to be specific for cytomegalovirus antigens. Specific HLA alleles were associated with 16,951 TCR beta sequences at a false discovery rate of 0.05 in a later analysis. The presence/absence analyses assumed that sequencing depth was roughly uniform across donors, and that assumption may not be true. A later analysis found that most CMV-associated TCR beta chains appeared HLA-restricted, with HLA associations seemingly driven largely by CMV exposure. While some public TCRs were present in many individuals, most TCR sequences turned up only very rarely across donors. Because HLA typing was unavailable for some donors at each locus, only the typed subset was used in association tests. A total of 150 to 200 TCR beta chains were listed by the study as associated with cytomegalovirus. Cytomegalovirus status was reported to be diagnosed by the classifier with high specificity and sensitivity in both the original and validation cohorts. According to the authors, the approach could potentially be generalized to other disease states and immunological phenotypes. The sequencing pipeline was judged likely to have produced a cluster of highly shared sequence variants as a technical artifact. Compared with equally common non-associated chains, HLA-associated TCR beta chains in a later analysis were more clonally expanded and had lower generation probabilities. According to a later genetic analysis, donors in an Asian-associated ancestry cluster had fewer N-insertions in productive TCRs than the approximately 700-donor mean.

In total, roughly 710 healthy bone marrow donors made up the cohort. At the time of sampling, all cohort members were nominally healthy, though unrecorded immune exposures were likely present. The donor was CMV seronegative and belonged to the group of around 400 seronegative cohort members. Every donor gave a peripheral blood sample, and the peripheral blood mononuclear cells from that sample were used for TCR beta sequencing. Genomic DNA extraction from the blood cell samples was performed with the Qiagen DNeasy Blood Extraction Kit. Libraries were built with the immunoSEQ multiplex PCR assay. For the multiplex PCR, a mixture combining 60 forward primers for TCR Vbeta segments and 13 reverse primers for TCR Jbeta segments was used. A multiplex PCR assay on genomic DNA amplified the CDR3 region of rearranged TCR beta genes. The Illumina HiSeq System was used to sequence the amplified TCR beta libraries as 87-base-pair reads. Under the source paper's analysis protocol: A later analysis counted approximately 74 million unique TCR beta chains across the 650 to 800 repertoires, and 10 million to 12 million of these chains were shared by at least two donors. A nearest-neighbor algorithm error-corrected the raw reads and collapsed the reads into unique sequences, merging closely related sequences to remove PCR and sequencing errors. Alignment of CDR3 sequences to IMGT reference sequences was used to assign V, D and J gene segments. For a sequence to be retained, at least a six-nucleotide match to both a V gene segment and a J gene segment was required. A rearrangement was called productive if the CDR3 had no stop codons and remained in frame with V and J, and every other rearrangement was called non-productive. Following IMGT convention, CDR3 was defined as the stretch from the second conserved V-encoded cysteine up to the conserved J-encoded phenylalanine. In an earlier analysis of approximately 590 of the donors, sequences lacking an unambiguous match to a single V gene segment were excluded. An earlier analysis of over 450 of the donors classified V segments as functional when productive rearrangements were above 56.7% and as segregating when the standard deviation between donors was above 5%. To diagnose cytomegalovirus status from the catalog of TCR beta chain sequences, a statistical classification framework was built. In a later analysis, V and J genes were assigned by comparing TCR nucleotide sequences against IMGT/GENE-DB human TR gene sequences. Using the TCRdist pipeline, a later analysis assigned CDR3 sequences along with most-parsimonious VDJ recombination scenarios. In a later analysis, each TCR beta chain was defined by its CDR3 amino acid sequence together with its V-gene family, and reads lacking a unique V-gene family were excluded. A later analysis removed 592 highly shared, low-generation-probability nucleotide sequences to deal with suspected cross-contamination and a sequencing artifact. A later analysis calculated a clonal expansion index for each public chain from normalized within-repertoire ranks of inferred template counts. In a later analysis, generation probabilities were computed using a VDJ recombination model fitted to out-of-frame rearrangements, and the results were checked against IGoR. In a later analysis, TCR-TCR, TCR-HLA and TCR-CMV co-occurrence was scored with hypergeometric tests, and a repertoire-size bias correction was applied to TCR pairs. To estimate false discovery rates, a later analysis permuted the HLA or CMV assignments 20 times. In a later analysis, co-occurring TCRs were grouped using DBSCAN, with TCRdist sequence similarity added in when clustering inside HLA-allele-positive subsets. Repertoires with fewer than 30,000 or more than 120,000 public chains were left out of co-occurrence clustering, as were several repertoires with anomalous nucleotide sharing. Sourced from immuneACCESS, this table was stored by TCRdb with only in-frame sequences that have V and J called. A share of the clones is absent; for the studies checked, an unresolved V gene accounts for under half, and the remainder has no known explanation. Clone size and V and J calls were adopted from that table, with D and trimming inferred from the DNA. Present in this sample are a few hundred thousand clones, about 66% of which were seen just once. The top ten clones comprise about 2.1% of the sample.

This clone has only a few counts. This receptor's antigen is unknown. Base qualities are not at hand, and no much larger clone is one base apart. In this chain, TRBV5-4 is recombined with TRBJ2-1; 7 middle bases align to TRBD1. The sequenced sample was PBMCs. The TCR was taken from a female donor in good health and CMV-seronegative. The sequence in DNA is TGTGCCAGCAGCTTACCCGGGACAGCAGCCTACAATGAGCAGTTCTTC. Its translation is CASSLPGTAAYNEQFF.